A single sample gave rise to the 15 T cell receptor beta chains below, sequenced in a study of shared T cell receptors in the human thymus. Profiled with immunoSEQ multiplex PCR; TCRdb holds only in-frame clones, not every one. The repertoire holds about 660,000 clones, with more than 70% as singletons. The sample also formed part of further work on human thymus T cells.

Source material: thymocytes. The receptor set was obtained from a boy in the first two years of life with a congenital heart defect.

The gene calls are TRBV7-3 and TRBJ1-2; 9 nucleotides line up with TRBD1. The CDR3 totals 16 residues. CDR1 is SGHTA, CDR2 FQGTGA, per germline. V lost 2 bases and J lost 3; bases outside the gene matches: 7. CDR3 DNA sequence: TGTGCCAGCAGCTTAGGGGGGGACAGGGTAGACTATGGCTACACCTTC. Translated, it gives CASSLGGDRVDYGYTF.

The rearrangement joins TRBV11-2 to TRBJ2-7; TRBD1 aligns across 8 bases. The length of the CDR3 is 15 residues. The trim removed 1 base at V and 0 bases at J, leaving 2 bases unmatched. The germline V gene encodes CDR1 SGHAT and CDR2 FQNNGV. CDR3 DNA: TGTGCCAGCAGCTTAGGGACAGGGAACTCCTACGAGCAGTACTTC. Translated, it gives CASSLGTGNSYEQYF.

The V and J genes are TRBV4-2 and TRBJ1-5; D not resolved. The CDR3 consists of 13 residues. Trimming stripped 0 bases from V and 4 bases from J, with 4 bases between. Germline CDR1 is LGHNA and CDR2 is YNFKEQ. The CDR3 sequence: CASSQERNQPQHF. CDR3 nucleotides: TGTGCCAGCAGCCAAGAGCGAAATCAGCCCCAGCATTTT.

DNA of the CDR3: TGCGCCAGCAGCCAACGTTCCACGACTAGATATGACGAGCAGTACTTC. Translated, it gives CASSQRSTTRYDEQYF. The chain links TRBV4-1 to TRBJ2-7, with a tentative D call TRBD2 (6 bases). The CDR3 has 16 residues. The V gene lost 2 bases and the J gene lost 5 bases, with 19 bases spanning the gap. CDR1 and CDR2 from the germline V gene are MGHRA and YSYEKL.

The chain carries TRBV4-3 and TRBJ2-2, with TRBD2 as a possible D gene (5 bases). This CDR3 region has 17 residues. The germline V gene encodes CDR1 LGHNA and CDR2 YSLEER. The V end lost 2 bases, the J end lost 2 bases, and 15 bases lay between the germline ends. The CDR3 here is CASSQPTSIINTGELFF. CDR3 nucleotides: TGCGCCAGCAGCCAACCCACTAGTATAATAAACACCGGGGAGCTGTTTTTT.

CDR3: CASSFRTHSYEQYF. The CDR3 bases are TGTGCCAGCAGTTTCCGGACACACTCCTACGAGCAGTACTTC. The chain uses TRBV28 and TRBJ2-5; possible D gene TRBD1, 5 bases. Matching the DNA end better, TRBJ2-7 makes the J call doubtful. The CDR3 loop spans 14 amino acids. CDR1 is MDHEN, CDR2 SYDVKM, per germline.

This chain uses TRBV28 with TRBJ1-2; TRBD1 matches at 9 bases. From germline, CDR1 is MDHEN and CDR2 SYDVKM. The ends lost 3 bases at V and 8 bases at J; junction bases unmatched: 13. This CDR3 has 16 amino acids. CDR3 protein: CASSFRHSGTGSGYTF. Written as DNA, the CDR3 is TGTGCCAGCAGTTTTAGGCACTCCGGGACAGGGAGCGGCTACACCTTC.

The rearrangement joins TRBV7-8 to TRBJ2-7, with 10 bases aligning to TRBD1. J lost 1 base, V lost 5 bases, and 5 bases had no gene match. CDR1 is SGHVS, CDR2 FQNEAQ, per germline. This CDR3 comprises 15 residues. DNA of the CDR3: TGTGCCAGCAGCCCGGACAGGGGGGAGTCCTACGAGCAGTACTTC. Translation gives CASSPDRGESYEQYF.

The chain links TRBV27 to TRBJ2-1, with TRBD2 matching 15 bases. Germline CDR1 and CDR2: MNHEY and SMNVEV (reference sequence). CDR3 size: 17 residues. The V and J ends lost 5 bases and 7 bases, in that order; junction bases with no gene match: 9. CDR3 in amino acids: CASSQRTSGRAGNEQFF. Written as DNA, the CDR3 is TGTGCCAGCAGTCAACGGACTAGCGGGAGGGCCGGGAATGAGCAGTTCTTC.

This sequence joins TRBV2 and TRBJ2-7; 9 nucleotides match TRBD2. CDR3 size: 15 residues. V trimming: 6 bases; J trimming: 2 bases; junction bases outside the gene matches: 8. Germline-derived CDR1 and CDR2 are SNHLY and FYNNEI. CDR3 loop: CASRGSGGTTYEQYF. The DNA for the CDR3 is TGTGCCAGCAGGGGAAGCGGGGGGACCACCTACGAGCAGTACTTC.

This clone was observed a single time. The chain uses TRBV14 and TRBJ2-7, with a tentative D call TRBD1 (5 bases). Germline V CDR1 and CDR2: SGHDN, FVKESK. The CDR3 totals 14 residues. V lost 0 bases to trimming and J lost 1 base, with 7 bases between them. The CDR3 spells CASSQDDRSYEQYF. The CDR3, as DNA: TGTGCCAGCAGCCAAGATGACAGATCCTACGAGCAGTACTTC.

This clone was seen only a few times. V gene TRBV2 combines with J gene TRBJ2-7, with D perhaps TRBD1 (7 bases). Germline CDR1 is SNHLY and CDR2 is FYNNEI. CDR3 length: 14 amino acids. V dropped 5 bases and J dropped 3 bases, with 14 bases sitting between them. This chain's CDR3 is CASSTRQGGYEQYF. CDR3 DNA: TGTGCCAGCAGTACCCGACAGGGAGGCTACGAGCAGTACTTC.

This chain connects TRBV27 to TRBJ2-7; 8 bases are a match to TRBD1. Germline V gene data show CDR1 as MNHEY and CDR2 as SMNVEV (reference sequence). The CDR3 length is 13 residues. V was pared by 7 bases and J by 2 bases, with 4 bases of the junction left unmatched. This CDR3 is CASKKQGAYEQYF. The CDR3 DNA is TGTGCCAGCAAAAAACAGGGGGCCTACGAGCAGTACTTC.

V and J are TRBV5-1 and TRBJ2-2; 15 positions match TRBD2. The CDR3 is 19 amino acids. CDR1 is SGHRS and CDR2 is YFSETQ in the germline V gene. Trimming at V came to 4 bases and at J to 3 bases, leaving 10 bases not matched to a gene. This chain's CDR3 is CASSPNGLAGGFDTGELFF. In nucleotides, the CDR3 is TGCGCCAGCAGCCCAAACGGACTAGCGGGAGGGTTCGACACCGGGGAGCTGTTTTTT. Full variable domain (missing parts from reference TRBV5-1 and TRBJ2-2): KAGVTQTPRYLIKTRGQQVTLSCSPISGHRSVSWYQQTPGQGLQFLFEYFSETQRNKGNFPGRFSGRQFSNSRSEMNVSTLELGDSALYLCASSPNGLAGGFDTGELFFGEGSRLTVL.

This chain links TRBV12-5 with TRBJ2-7, with TRBD1 matching 7 bases. The length of the CDR3 is 13 residues. Germline assignment: CDR1 LGHNT and CDR2 FRNRAP. V was pared by 6 bases and J by 3 bases, with 5 bases of the junction left unmatched. The CDR3 sequence is CASGPRTGYEQYF. The CDR3 DNA sequence: TGTGCTAGTGGGCCTCGGACAGGCTACGAGCAGTACTTC.